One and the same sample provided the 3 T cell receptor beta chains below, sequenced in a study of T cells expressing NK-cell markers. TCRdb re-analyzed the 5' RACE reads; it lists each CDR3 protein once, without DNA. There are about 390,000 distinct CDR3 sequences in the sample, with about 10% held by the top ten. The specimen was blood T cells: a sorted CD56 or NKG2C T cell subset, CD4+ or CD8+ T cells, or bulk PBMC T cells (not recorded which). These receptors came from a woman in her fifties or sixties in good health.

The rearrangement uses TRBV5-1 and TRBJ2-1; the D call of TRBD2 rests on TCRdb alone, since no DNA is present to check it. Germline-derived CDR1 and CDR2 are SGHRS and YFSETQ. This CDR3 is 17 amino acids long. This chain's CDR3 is CASSLALAGWGTGEQFF.

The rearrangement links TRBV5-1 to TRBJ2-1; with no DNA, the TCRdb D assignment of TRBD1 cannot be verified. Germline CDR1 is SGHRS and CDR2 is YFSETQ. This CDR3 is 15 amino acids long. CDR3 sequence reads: CASSNGRTQGNEQFF. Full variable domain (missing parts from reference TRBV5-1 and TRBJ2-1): KAGVTQTPRYLIKTRGQQVTLSCSPISGHRSVSWYQQTPGQGLQFLFEYFSETQRNKGNFPGRFSGRQFSNSRSEMNVSTLELGDSALYLCASSNGRTQGNEQFFGPGTRLTVL.

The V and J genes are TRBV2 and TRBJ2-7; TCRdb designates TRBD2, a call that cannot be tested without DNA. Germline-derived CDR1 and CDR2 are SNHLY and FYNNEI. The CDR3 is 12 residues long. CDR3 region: CASGSPSYEQYF.